These T cell receptor beta chains were read from a single sample in a study of shared clonotypes between healthy human individuals. Sequenced by immunoSEQ multiplex PCR; TCRdb stores in-frame clones only, minus some. The sample shows roughly 2.5 million clones, 90% to 95% of them seen only once. The sequenced sample was naive CD4+ T cells sorted from blood. The receptors were sampled from a young man in good health. The CDR3 runs from the conserved cysteine through the conserved F or W. D genes are given only for firm matches. Clone sizes are given selectively: once, few, many, or a class where the clone is expanded.

TRBV15	-	-	14	TRBJ1-5	CATSSLQGGQPQHF	TGTGCCACCAGCAGTTTACAGGGAGGTCAGCCCCAGCATTTT
TRBV11-2	-	-	13	TRBJ1-5	CASSQGGRQPQHF	TGTGCCAGCAGCCAGGGAGGTCGGCAGCCCCAGCATTTT
TRBV2	-	-	14	TRBJ1-4	CASSESGFNEKLFF	TGTGCCAGCAGTGAAAGCGGGTTTAATGAAAAACTGTTTTTT
TRBV6-6	once	TRBD1	15	TRBJ2-1	CASSYTGGGYNEQFF	TGTGCCAGCAGTTACACAGGGGGTGGGTACAATGAGCAGTTCTTC
TRBV4-1	-	-	16	TRBJ1-6	CASSQGGSSYNSPLHF	TGCGCCAGCAGCCAAGGGGGGAGCTCCTATAATTCACCCCTCCACTTT
TRBV7-9	-	-	16	TRBJ1-3	CASRERGDGSGNTIYF	TGTGCCAGCAGGGAGCGGGGGGACGGCTCTGGAAACACCATATATTTT
TRBV5-1	once	TRBD1	16	TRBJ1-1	CASSLEPGGSDTEAFF	TGCGCCAGCAGCTTGGAGCCAGGGGGAAGTGACACTGAAGCTTTCTTT
TRBV7-9	-	-	15	TRBJ2-3	CASSLEGASTDTQYF	TGTGCCAGCAGCTTGGAGGGGGCGAGCACAGATACGCAGTATTTT
TRBV4-3	-	-	15	TRBJ2-6	CASSQAGVGANVLTF	TGCGCCAGCAGCCAAGCTGGGGTTGGGGCCAACGTCCTGACTTTC
TRBV12-5	-	TRBD1	14	TRBJ2-7	CASGPGQGSYEQYF	TGTGCTAGTGGTCCGGGACAGGGGTCCTACGAGCAGTACTTC
TRBV19	-	-	13	TRBJ1-3	CASSITAENTIYF	TGTGCCAGTAGTATTACTGCGGAAAACACCATATATTTT
TRBV4-1	-	TRBD1	14	TRBJ2-7	CASSSGTGGYEQYF	TGCGCCAGCAGCTCCGGGACAGGGGGTTACGAGCAGTACTTC
TRBV6-1	-	TRBD1	13	TRBJ1-1	CASRGQGSWKAFF	TGTGCCAGCAGGGGACAGGGAAGTTGGAAAGCTTTCTTT
TRBV19	-	TRBD1	15	TRBJ1-5	CASTPGTGGNQPQHF	TGTGCCAGTACCCCTGGGACAGGGGGAAATCAGCCCCAGCATTTT
TRBV6-1	-	TRBD1	15	TRBJ1-4	CASSAGTGVNEKLFF	TGTGCCAGCAGTGCCGGGACAGGGGTTAATGAAAAACTGTTTTTT
TRBV30	-	-	12	TRBJ2-7	CASRDKNYEQYF	TGTGCCTCCCGGGACAAAAATTACGAGCAGTACTTC
TRBV9	-	TRBD1	17	TRBJ1-2	CASSVGQGLKGIYGYTF	TGTGCCAGCAGCGTCGGACAGGGGCTCAAAGGTATCTATGGCTACACCTTC
TRBV11-2	-	-	14	TRBJ1-2	CASSRSYANYGYTF	TGTGCCAGCAGCCGGTCATACGCTAACTATGGCTACACCTTC
TRBV7-2	-	-	13	TRBJ1-6	CASSLVINSPLHF	TGTGCCAGCAGCCTAGTCATTAATTCACCCCTCCACTTT
TRBV11-3	-	-	12	TRBJ1-1	CASSAGVSEAFF	TGTGCCAGCAGCGCGGGGGTATCTGAAGCTTTCTTT
TRBV7-2	-	TRBD2	18	TRBJ2-1	CASSLDRLGGGRYNEQFF	TGTGCCAGCAGCTTAGATCGCTTGGGGGGAGGGCGCTACAATGAGCAGTTCTTC
TRBV11-2	once	TRBD2	15	TRBJ2-1	CASSRGLASYNEQFF	TGTGCCAGCAGCCGAGGACTAGCTTCATACAATGAGCAGTTCTTC
TRBV25-1	-	TRBD1	15	TRBJ1-1	CASSEWEGAAEGAFF	TGTGCCAGCAGTGAATGGGAGGGGGCAGCTGAAGGAGCTTTCTTT
TRBV19	-	-	15	TRBJ1-5	CASSTSEGGFQPQHF	TGTGCCAGTAGTACTTCGGAGGGTGGGTTTCAGCCCCAGCATTTT
TRBV2	-	-	16	TRBJ1-2	CASSAVSSQTLYGYTF	TGTGCCAGCAGCGCTGTGTCGAGTCAGACACTCTATGGCTACACCTTC
TRBV2	-	-	15	TRBJ1-4	CASSETQGKSEKLFF	TGTGCCAGCAGTGAGACCCAGGGGAAGTCTGAAAAACTGTTTTTT
TRBV4-3	-	-	18	TRBJ2-3	CASSQGWGSGYSTDTQYF	TGCGCCAGCAGCCAAGGGTGGGGCAGTGGGTATAGCACAGATACGCAGTATTTT
TRBV2	-	-	14	TRBJ2-1	CASSQTWDPTKQFF	TGTGCCAGCAGTCAAACCTGGGACCCCACCAAGCAGTTCTTC
TRBV29-1	-	-	12	TRBJ2-5	CSVVGPQETQYF	TGCAGCGTTGTAGGGCCACAGGAGACCCAGTACTTC
TRBV7-6	-	-	13	TRBJ2-5	CASSLVKFETQYF	TGTGCCAGCAGCTTAGTAAAGTTTGAGACCCAGTACTTC
TRBV5-6	-	-	14	TRBJ1-2	CASSLKNRGYGYTF	TGTGCCAGCAGCCTTAAGAACCGGGGGTATGGCTACACCTTC
TRBV7-9	once	-	12	TRBJ2-7	CASSLSVREQYF	TGTGCCAGCAGCTTAAGCGTCCGGGAGCAGTACTTC
TRBV18	-	TRBD2	17	TRBJ2-2	CASSPRTSGRRGGELFF	TGTGCCAGCTCACCACGGACTAGCGGGAGAAGAGGCGGGGAGCTGTTTTTT
TRBV30	-	-	15	TRBJ1-2	CAWSGNRGQDYGYTF	TGTGCCTGGAGTGGCAACCGTGGGCAGGACTATGGCTACACCTTC
TRBV4-3	-	-	15	TRBJ1-1	CASSQGGGGDTEAFF	TGCGCCAGCAGCCAGGGCGGGGGAGGAGACACTGAAGCTTTCTTT
TRBV28	-	-	13	TRBJ1-5	CASSLQGGQPQHF	TGTGCCAGCAGTTTACAGGGTGGGCAGCCCCAGCATTTT